This TCR beta chain derives from a study of beta chain features in type 1 diabetes. Whole-study context: Examined across all samples were some 110 million sorted cells.

CDR1 and CDR2 (germline): GTSNPN, SVGIG (reference sequence). The V gene lost 1 base and the J gene lost 1 base, with 5 bases spanning the gap. The CDR3 covers 13 residues. Notes on the study in general: Researchers cautioned that cDNA sequencing could over-represent cells with high TCR expression. Moderately but significantly shorter TCRB CDR3s were found in Type 1 diabetes patients in all four CD4+ subsets.

On this clone itself: What it recognizes is unknown. Other DNA sequences in this sample translate to the same CDR3.

Post-sort purity exceeded 98% for all sorted populations. The investigators reverse transcribed all of the isolated RNA, so they sequenced expressed TCRB transcripts. Profiled with immunoSEQ multiplex PCR; TCRdb holds only in-frame clones, not every one. The data hold 640,000 or so clones, with around an eighth observed a single time. The rearrangement links TRBV30 to TRBJ1-5; no reliable D call. This receptor was taken from a man between 18 and 35 years old with type 1 diabetes. Sequenced: naive CD4+ T cells from blood. CDR3 protein: CAWSGTSNQPQHF. DNA of the CDR3: TGTGCCTGGAGTGGGACGAGCAATCAGCCCCAGCATTTT.